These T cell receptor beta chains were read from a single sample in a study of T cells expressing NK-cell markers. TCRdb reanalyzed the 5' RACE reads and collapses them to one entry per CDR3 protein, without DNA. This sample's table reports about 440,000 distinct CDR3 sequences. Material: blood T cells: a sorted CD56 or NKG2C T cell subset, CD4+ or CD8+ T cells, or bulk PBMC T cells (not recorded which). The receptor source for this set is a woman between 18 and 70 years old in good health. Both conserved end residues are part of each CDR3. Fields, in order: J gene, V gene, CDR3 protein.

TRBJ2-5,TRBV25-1,CASSLAGGQAETQYF
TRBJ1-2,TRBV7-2,CASSQRQGYGYTF
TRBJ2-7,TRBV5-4,CASSLAGTGLSYEQYF
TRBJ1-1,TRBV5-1,CASRDRTGGYSTEAFF
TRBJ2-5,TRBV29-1,CSSKAGAETQYF
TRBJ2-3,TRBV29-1,CSVGGGLVKDTQYF
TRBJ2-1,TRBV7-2,CASSLGVYGQGSGEQFF
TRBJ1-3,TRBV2,CASRTAGNTIYF
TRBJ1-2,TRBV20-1,CGPKGQDSGGYTF
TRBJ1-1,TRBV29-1,CSVSGGYTEAFF
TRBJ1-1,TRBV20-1,CSAEAGTENTEAFF
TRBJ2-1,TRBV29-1,CSGTPGPVDEQFF
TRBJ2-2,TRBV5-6,CASSPRTGGPVGELFF
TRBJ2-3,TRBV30,CAGSTGGPTDTQYF
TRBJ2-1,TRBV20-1,CSPRLAGGNEQFF
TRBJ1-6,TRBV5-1,CASRRQGDNSPLHF
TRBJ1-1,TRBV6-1,CASSLFTRVNTEAFF
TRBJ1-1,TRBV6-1,CASTKLPRGGVNTEAFF
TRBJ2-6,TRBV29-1,CSVSRDSRVLTF
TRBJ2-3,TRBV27,CASQGPADTQYF
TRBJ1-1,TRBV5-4,CASSRAGGKTEAFF
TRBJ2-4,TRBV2,CASSDWTGGDIQYF
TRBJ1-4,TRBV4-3,CASSQGGLPNEKLFF
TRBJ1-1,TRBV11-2,CASSLVYSNTEAFF
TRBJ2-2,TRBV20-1,CSASGTGVTGELFF
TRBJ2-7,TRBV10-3,CAISVSGQGPYEQYF
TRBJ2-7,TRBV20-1,CSARRPGRGYEQYF
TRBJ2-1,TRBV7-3,CASSHVRGGYNEQFF
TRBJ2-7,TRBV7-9,CASRGSYEQYF
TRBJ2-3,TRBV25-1,CASSETGPRTDTQYF
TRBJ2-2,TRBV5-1,CASSLPQSPGELFF
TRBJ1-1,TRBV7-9,CASLDRGTEAFF
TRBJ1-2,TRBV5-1,CASSLLVAGYGYTF
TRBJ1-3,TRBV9,CASSALGSSTGNTIYF
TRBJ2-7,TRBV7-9,CASSLPTSAETSYEQYF
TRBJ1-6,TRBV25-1,CASSELGNSPLHF
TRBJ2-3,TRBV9,CASSAASGGAGDTQYF
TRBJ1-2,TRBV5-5,CASSLVDGSRILYGYTF
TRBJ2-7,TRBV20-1,CSAPSGGHYEQYF
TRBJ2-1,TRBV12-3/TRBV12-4,CASSGTPADEQFF
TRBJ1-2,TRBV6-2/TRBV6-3,CASSQGGWGYTF
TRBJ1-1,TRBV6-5,CASSYTTGNTEAFF